These T cell receptor beta chains were read from a single sample in a study of blood T cell repertoires in COVID-19. Some clones are missing from TCRdb's copy, which holds only in-frame ones; the method was immunoSEQ multiplex PCR. Of approximately 50,000 clones detected, less than 85% appear once; the ten largest clones hold more than 15%. Material: peripheral blood. The source of these receptors is a man in his 70s with active COVID-19. Both conserved end residues are part of each CDR3. A D gene is named only where the DNA matches it firmly.

cdr3_aa j_call d_call v_call
CASSIAGTYNEQFF TRBJ2-1 TRBD2 TRBV27
CASSERLAGVPQVDEQFF TRBJ2-1 TRBD2 TRBV2
CASSQELARGGNNSPLHF TRBJ1-6 . TRBV4-2
CASSLTQGGHTEAFF TRBJ1-1 TRBD1 TRBV5-4
CASSQDRYSPLHF TRBJ1-6 TRBD1 TRBV4-1
CASSEADSTGELFF TRBJ2-2 . TRBV2
CASSYGVEGEQYF TRBJ2-7 . TRBV12-3/TRBV12-4
CASSLVETRNYEQYF TRBJ2-7 . TRBV10-1
CASSFGGLSYEQYF TRBJ2-7 . TRBV5-1
CASSLLAGAYNEQFF TRBJ2-1 TRBD2 TRBV7-9
CASSSRGAGLAGDTQYF TRBJ2-3 TRBD2 TRBV7-2
CASSWTGGNDEQYF TRBJ2-7 TRBD1 TRBV5-5
CASTLAGGTDTQYF TRBJ2-3 TRBD2 TRBV5-8
CASSPDRGIGTQYF TRBJ2-3 . TRBV7-3
CAISEGTGETGRTEAFF TRBJ1-1 TRBD1 TRBV10-3
CAWSPQGSGANVLTF TRBJ2-6 . TRBV30
CASSWSGNQETQYF TRBJ2-5 . TRBV5-1
CASSVPTSGSRNEQFF TRBJ2-1 TRBD2 TRBV4-1
CASSPSSGPTEAFF TRBJ1-1 . TRBV28
CASSQEALGQPQHF TRBJ1-5 . TRBV4-2
CASSRRQNTEAFF TRBJ1-1 . TRBV5-8
CASSLPGQLAKNIQYF TRBJ2-4 . TRBV5-4
CASSTAGVGTGELFF TRBJ2-2 TRBD2 TRBV11-3
CAWSEGGHGELFF TRBJ2-2 . TRBV30
CASSLYTGPIGGYTF TRBJ1-2 . TRBV5-4
CASSPRGVQGEKLFF TRBJ1-4 . TRBV18
CASSLTWAGYNEQFF TRBJ2-1 . TRBV7-3
CASSLGAGPDTQYF TRBJ2-3 . TRBV7-2
CASSFPGSRSGNTIYF TRBJ1-3 . TRBV28